A selection of T cell receptor beta chains follows, all from one sample in a study of T cell changes during pregnancy in multiple sclerosis. The table came from immunoSEQ multiplex PCR; TCRdb's copy has only in-frame clones and leaves some out. The sample holds about 70,000 clones, roughly 94% seen once. Source: peripheral blood, taken in the third trimester of pregnancy. All receptors come from a female donor with multiple sclerosis, enrolled in a pregnancy study. CDR3s leave out the opening cysteine and the closing phenylalanine or tryptophan. Fields, in order: J gene, V gene, CDR3 protein.

TRBJ1-4	TRBV4-2	ASSQEQGGEKLF
TRBJ1-3	TRBV25-1	ASLSSGGIGNTIY
TRBJ2-1	TRBV6-6	ASSTGQAYNEQF
TRBJ1-6	TRBV2	ASSDPNSPLH
TRBJ1-1	TRBV11-1	ASSPGAGGLWSTEAF
TRBJ2-1	TRBV5-1	ASSLPGLAGGYNEQF
TRBJ1-3	TRBV18	ASSPVGTGLSGNTIY
TRBJ2-3	TRBV4-3	ASSRRTSASTDTQY
TRBJ1-3	TRBV29-1	SVEGGRSSSGNTIY
TRBJ2-2	TRBV18	ASSPDRTGELF
TRBJ1-3	TRBV19	ASTYTGGSGNTIY
TRBJ2-1	TRBV6-4	ASSDSTSGGANEQF
TRBJ1-4	TRBV7-2	ASSFFAGGSEKLF
TRBJ2-3	TRBV19	ATRELAGSTDTQY
TRBJ2-7	TRBV27	ASSLQGSHEQY
TRBJ1-6	TRBV27	ASSLGGLSPLH
TRBJ1-5	TRBV7-2	ASSLATGRDQPQH
TRBJ1-4	TRBV7-2	ASSLQTGPNEKLF
TRBJ2-6	TRBV5-5	ASIPRLSGANVLT
TRBJ1-6	TRBV4-2	ASSQGQGARHSPLH
TRBJ2-7	TRBV2	ASRGIPGRIEQY
TRBJ1-1	TRBV7-2	ASSLTGVPEAF
TRBJ1-2	TRBV5-8	ASSLGDRGNYGYT
TRBJ1-5	TRBV11-3	ASSLAGYSNQPQH
TRBJ2-7	TRBV6-5	ASSLAGSYEQY
TRBJ2-2	TRBV7-9	ASSLVVPGELF
TRBJ1-1	TRBV5-6	ASSLAWQNTEAF
TRBJ2-1	TRBV27	ASGLSYNEQF
TRBJ1-2	TRBV7-9	ASSLSREQGANGYT
TRBJ1-1	TRBV5-6	ASSTLRTGRNTEAF
TRBJ1-2	TRBV4-3	ASSLRGGGYT
TRBJ1-1	TRBV13	ASSAEQGNTEAF
TRBJ1-1	TRBV2	ASRGGMNTEAF
TRBJ1-3	TRBV11-2	ASLGQGISGNTIY
TRBJ2-1	TRBV4-2	ASSQEGTGGYNEQF
TRBJ2-7	TRBV10-1	ASPPTTVLSYEQY
TRBJ2-1	TRBV10-3	AVGTGGNEQF
TRBJ1-5	TRBV5-1	ASSIGTANQPQH
TRBJ1-1	TRBV7-9	ASSLVGVEAF
TRBJ1-3	TRBV10-3	AISEGVGGSGNTIY
TRBJ2-5	TRBV9	ASSVEGAGETQY
TRBJ1-2	TRBV9	ASSVGGQPRSGGYT